Following are 31 T cell receptor beta chains from one sample sequenced in a study of CD8+ T cells in alopecia areata. Reverse transcribed after extraction, RNA yielded cDNA as the sequencing template. Assay: immunoSEQ multiplex PCR; the TCRdb copy retains only in-frame clones and omits some. Among 120,000 or so clones listed, about 46% were seen once. The sequenced sample consisted of NKG2D-low CD8+ T cells sorted from blood. The receptors stem from a human donor with alopecia areata.

The rearrangement joins TRBV5-1 to TRBJ1-2; D gene uncertain. Germline CDR1 SGHRS, CDR2 YFSETQ. With 0 bases removed from V and 6 bases from J, the gap between germline ends came to 12 bases. The CDR3 loop spans 14 amino acids. In DNA, the CDR3 is TGCGCCAGCAGCTTGGACGTTATACCCGATGGCTACACCTTC. Its protein product is CASSLDVIPDGYTF.

The chain combines TRBV30 with TRBJ1-6; D is possibly TRBD1 (5 bases). The CDR3 loop spans 14 amino acids. V lost 3 bases to trimming and J lost 7 bases, with 13 bases between them. Germline V gives CDR1 GTSNPN, CDR2 SVGIG (reference sequence). This CDR3 is CAWSLGGKNSPLHF. In nucleotides, the CDR3 is TGTGCCTGGAGCCTCGGGGGGAAGAATTCACCCCTCCACTTT.

This clone was seen a handful of times. The rearrangement uses TRBV28 and TRBJ1-5; D perhaps matches TRBD1 (5 bases). This CDR3 region has 15 residues. Germline loops: CDR1 MDHEN, CDR2 SYDVKM. The V end was cut by 6 bases, the J end by 0 bases, with 12 bases between. The CDR3 DNA follows: TGTGCCAGCAGACCCGACAGCTATAGCAATCAGCCCCAGCATTTT. It codes for CASRPDSYSNQPQHF.

The rearrangement joins TRBV4-3 to TRBJ2-5; TRBD2 is a possible D gene (5 bases). The germline V gene encodes CDR1 LGHNA and CDR2 YSLEER. Trimming removed 1 base at V and 0 bases at J, with 12 bases between. The CDR3 runs 16 residues. This chain's CDR3 is CASSQASTGYQETQYF. The CDR3 DNA reads TGCGCCAGCAGCCAAGCCAGTACGGGGTACCAAGAGACCCAGTACTTC.

This clone was counted only a few times. The rearrangement links TRBV29-1 to TRBJ1-2; D is possibly TRBD1 (6 bases). CDR3 size: 16 residues. CDR1 is SQVTM and CDR2 is ANQGSEA in the germline V gene. V was shortened by 7 bases and J by 4 bases, with 25 bases between the two germline ends. In nucleotides, the CDR3 is TGCAGCGCACCAGGCCCTACAGGGAGGGAGGGCTATGGCTACACCTTC. Encoded protein: CSAPGPTGREGYGYTF.

This clone was counted between two and nine times. One end of the junction does not line up with germline, which may come from a read error. The rearrangement links TRBV7-9 to TRBJ1-2, with D unclear. This CDR3 has 8 residues. The germline CDR1 and CDR2 sequences are SEHNR and FQNEAQ (reference sequence). CDR3 DNA: TGTGCCAGCGGCACCGGGAGCTTC. Its translation: CASGTGSF.

The chain has TRBV29-1 and TRBJ1-4; no clear D. V was shortened by 7 bases and J by 0 bases, with 12 bases between the two germline ends. The CDR3 is made up of 14 amino acids. Germline V gives CDR1 SQVTM, CDR2 ANQGSEA. For the CDR3, the DNA is TGCAGCGCCAGCGTACAGTCAACTAATGAAAAACTGTTTTTT. Translation: CSASVQSTNEKLFF.

The chain employs TRBV29-1 and TRBJ2-7; a weak D match, TRBD2 (6 bases). V dropped 4 bases and J dropped 6 bases, with 13 bases sitting between them. CDR1 is SQVTM and CDR2 is ANQGSEA in the germline V gene. This CDR3 spans 12 amino acids. The CDR3 region has the DNA TGCAGCGTTGTCCTGGGCGGGGTCGAGCAGTACTTC. Protein product: CSVVLGGVEQYF.

This clone was seen a handful of times. The chain employs TRBV29-1 and TRBJ2-7; a possible D gene is TRBD1 (5 bases). The V gene's germline CDR1 is SQVTM and CDR2 ANQGSEA. Trimming pared 6 bases from V and 0 bases from J, leaving 18 bases between. This CDR3 is 15 amino acids long. The CDR3 coding sequence is TGCAGCGTAGTGAGGTCGACAGCCAGCTCCTACGAGCAGTACTTC. This codes for CSVVRSTASSYEQYF.

The V and J genes are TRBV15 and TRBJ1-2; 9 nucleotides align to TRBD1. With 3 bases clipped from V and 7 bases from J, the junction kept 9 bases outside the gene matches. Germline lookup yields CDR1 LNHNV and CDR2 YYDKDF (reference sequence). This CDR3 region has 15 residues. CDR3 amino acids: CATSRRGQGNTGYTF. As DNA, the CDR3 is TGTGCCACCAGCAGGAGGGGACAGGGTAATACTGGCTACACCTTC.

This chain uses TRBV29-1 with TRBJ2-7, with D tentatively TRBD1 or TRBD2 (5 bases each). Germline V gene data show CDR1 as SQVTM and CDR2 as ANQGSEA. Trimming took off 7 bases at V and 5 bases at J, with 15 bases between the two ends. This CDR3 has 12 amino acids. DNA for the CDR3: TGCAGCGCCTGGGACCTGGGCCACGAGCAGTACTTC. Translated, it gives CSAWDLGHEQYF.

The chain joins TRBV29-1 to TRBJ2-1; D might be TRBD2 (7 bases). V gave up 3 bases and J gave up 5 bases, with 17 bases separating them. Germline V gene sequence: CDR1 SQVTM, CDR2 ANQGSEA. The CDR3 spans 15 residues. CDR3 amino acids: CSVDGAGAFDNEQFF. As DNA, the CDR3 is TGCAGCGTTGACGGCGCGGGGGCCTTCGACAATGAGCAGTTCTTC.

This sequence joins TRBV5-6 and TRBJ1-2; weak D call: TRBD1 (5 bases). Germline loops: CDR1 SGHDT, CDR2 YYEEEE. The CDR3 sequence is 16 residues long. Trimming pared 3 bases from V and 3 bases from J, leaving 18 bases between. DNA of the CDR3: TGTGCCAGCAGCTCCGACGACAGCGGGAAGGACTATGGCTACACCTTC. This codes for CASSSDDSGKDYGYTF.

V and J are TRBV11-2 and TRBJ2-1, with D unresolved. Germline V gene sequence: CDR1 SGHAT, CDR2 FQNNGV. The V gene lost 4 bases and the J gene lost 2 bases, with 12 bases spanning the gap. This CDR3 comprises 15 residues. The CDR3 sequence is CASSSGFEPYNEQFF. CDR3 in DNA: TGTGCCAGCAGCTCTGGTTTCGAGCCCTACAATGAGCAGTTCTTC.

The V call is TRBV29-1, the J call TRBJ1-1, with TRBD1 as a possible D gene (5 bases). The V and J ends lost 3 bases and 1 base respectively, with 12 bases between them. The CDR3 length is 14 residues. Germline V gene lookup returns CDR1 SQVTM and CDR2 ANQGSEA. CDR3 nucleotide sequence: TGCAGCGTTGACAGGGTTAGAGGGAACACTGAAGCTTTCTTT. It yields the protein CSVDRVRGNTEAFF.

The chain is built from TRBV5-1 and TRBJ1-5; D gene uncertain. Deletions cut 0 bases from V and 5 bases from J, with 6 bases between. The CDR3 runs to 13 residues. Per the germline V gene, CDR1 is SGHRS and CDR2 is YFSETQ. CDR3 amino acids: CASSLVTYQPQHF. The DNA of the CDR3 is TGCGCCAGCAGCTTGGTAACCTATCAGCCCCAGCATTTT.

This chain uses TRBV4-3 with TRBJ1-2, with 10 bases aligning to TRBD1. CDR1 and CDR2 from the germline V gene are LGHNA and YSLEER. The V gene end was trimmed by 1 base and the J gene end by 8 bases; junction bases not matched to a gene: 13. The CDR3 totals 17 residues. The CDR3 DNA reads as TGCGCCAGCAGCCAAGGCCCACCCTCCGGGACAGGGGAGGGCTACACCTTC. Amino acid sequence: CASSQGPPSGTGEGYTF.

The chain recombines TRBV18 with TRBJ1-1; D uncertain. Trimming took off 3 bases at V and 6 bases at J, with 8 bases between the two ends. This CDR3 comprises 12 residues. Germline V CDR1 and CDR2: KGHSH, LQKENI. The CDR3 spells CASSPAAAEAFF. The CDR3 DNA follows: TGTGCCAGCTCACCCGCGGCAGCTGAAGCTTTCTTT.

The V and J genes are TRBV27 and TRBJ1-2; a possible D gene is TRBD1 (5 bases). The CDR3 contains 14 residues. Trimming pared 1 base from V and 5 bases from J, leaving 11 bases between. Germline V gene lookup returns CDR1 MNHEY and CDR2 SMNVEV (reference sequence). The CDR3 nucleotides read TGTGCCAGCAGTTTATTCGGGACTGATTATGGCTACACCTTC. This gives the protein CASSLFGTDYGYTF.

The CDR3 sequence: CSVEAGQGSYEQYF. The CDR3 nucleotides are TGCAGCGTTGAAGCCGGACAGGGATCCTACGAGCAGTACTTC. The V call is TRBV29-1, the J call TRBJ2-7; 8 bases agree with TRBD1. V was pared by 1 base and J by 1 base, with 3 bases of the junction left unmatched. The germline V gene encodes CDR1 SQVTM and CDR2 ANQGSEA. This CDR3 is 14 amino acids long.

The chain's CDR3 is CASSQDRTEDTQYF. The CDR3 DNA follows: TGTGCCAGCAGCCAGGACAGGACGGAAGATACGCAGTATTTT. V usage is TRBV11-2 and J usage is TRBJ2-3; 7 bases are shared with TRBD1. This CDR3 region has 14 residues. V was pared by 5 bases and J by 5 bases, with 7 bases of the junction left unmatched. CDR1 is SGHAT and CDR2 is FQNNGV in the germline V gene.

J is TRBJ2-7 and V is TRBV4-1; no firm D call. CDR3 size: 13 residues. CDR1 is MGHRA and CDR2 is YSYEKL in the germline V gene. V gave up 6 bases and J gave up 2 bases, with 11 bases separating them. The CDR3 DNA is TGCGCCAGCAGTCCAGGCACCACCTACGAGCAGTACTTC. Its translation: CASSPGTTYEQYF.

The chain links TRBV30 to TRBJ2-4; D call uncertain. The V gene lost 2 bases and the J gene lost 0 bases, with 14 bases spanning the gap. CDR1 and CDR2 from the germline V gene are GTSNPN and SVGIG (reference sequence). CDR3 length equals 16 residues. Written as DNA, the CDR3 is TGTGCCTGGAGTTCCGAGCGCGACTTAGCCAAAAACATTCAGTACTTC. Its protein is CAWSSERDLAKNIQYF.

CDR3 in amino acids: CSVEGRDRGTGANVLTF. CDR3 in DNA: TGCAGCGTTGAAGGAAGGGACAGGGGAACTGGGGCCAACGTCCTGACTTTC. The gene calls are TRBV29-1 and TRBJ2-6, with TRBD1 matching over 10 bases. Trimming at V came to 1 base and at J to 2 bases, leaving 5 bases not matched to a gene. The germline CDR1 and CDR2 sequences are SQVTM and ANQGSEA. The CDR3 contains 17 residues.

J is TRBJ2-3 and V is TRBV30; TRBD1 agrees at 7 bases. This CDR3 is built from 15 residues. The trim removed 0 bases at V and 2 bases at J, leaving 5 bases unmatched. The germline V gene encodes CDR1 GTSNPN and CDR2 SVGIG (reference sequence). Here the CDR3 reads CAWSVGTADTDTQYF. CDR3 coding DNA: TGTGCCTGGAGTGTGGGGACAGCCGACACAGATACGCAGTATTTT.

J is TRBJ2-1 and V is TRBV14; possibly TRBD2 for D (5 bases). Looked up from germline, CDR1 is SGHDN and CDR2 is FVKESK. V was shortened by 4 bases and J by 7 bases, with 14 bases between the two germline ends. This CDR3 spans 14 amino acids. The CDR3 loop reads CASSLAWRTNEQFF. The DNA for the CDR3 is TGTGCCAGCAGCCTAGCCTGGCGGACTAATGAGCAGTTCTTC.

The CDR3 sequence is CASSFVGLADSTDTQYF. The DNA of the CDR3 is TGTGCCAGCAGCTTCGTCGGGCTAGCGGACAGCACAGATACGCAGTATTTT. This chain joins TRBV5-6 and TRBJ2-3; 7 positions match TRBD2. The CDR3 is 17 amino acids. The junction had 9 bases not matched to a gene; V was cut back by 2 bases and J by 0 bases. CDR1 and CDR2 from the germline V gene are SGHDT and YYEEEE.

The genes are TRBV9 and TRBJ2-1; 7 bases are shared with TRBD2. The CDR3 extends over 15 amino acids. The V segment lost 3 bases and the J segment 2 bases; nucleotides outside the gene matches: 5. The V gene's germline CDR1 is SGDLS and CDR2 YYNGEE. The CDR3 reads CASSAPGTTYNEQFF. The CDR3 region has the DNA TGTGCCAGCAGCGCGCCCGGGACTACCTACAATGAGCAGTTCTTC.

Details on this clone: Possible read error: a much larger clone is one base away. The CDR3 bases are TGTGCCAGCAGCACGAACACCGGGGAGCTGTTTTTT. The encoded protein is CASSTNTGELFF. The rearrangement links TRBV25-1 to TRBJ2-2; no clear D gene. Germline assignment: CDR1 MGHDK and CDR2 SYGVNS. The CDR3 has 12 amino acids. V lost 6 bases to trimming and J lost 0 bases, with 2 bases between them.

The rearrangement joins TRBV29-1 to TRBJ2-1; weak D call: TRBD1 (6 bases). CDR1 SQVTM and CDR2 ANQGSEA come from the germline V gene. The CDR3 spans 12 residues. V was clipped by 8 bases and J by 5 bases, with 13 bases between them. This CDR3 reads CSTRGGNNEQFF. The CDR3 nucleotides are TGCAGCACACGAGGGGGAAACAATGAGCAGTTCTTC.

The CDR3 DNA follows: TGCAGCGTTGAAGGTGCCGGACCGGAAGCTTTCTTT. This sequence encodes CSVEGAGPEAFF. The chain carries TRBV29-1 and TRBJ1-1; no clear D gene. Trimming cost V 1 base and J 8 bases, with 11 bases left between them. Germline CDR1 and CDR2: SQVTM and ANQGSEA. This CDR3 spans 12 amino acids.